The present TCR beta chain was sequenced within a study of blood T cells in healthy people across ages. Turning to the study itself: T cells yielded about one barcoded beta molecule per two cells through template switching.

Details on this clonotype: Antigen: not known.

Findings of the study overall: The long-lived group displayed more naive CD4+ cells, plus higher diversity, than the aged donors did. Per million T cells, TCR beta diversity dropped roughly linearly as age increased.

Germline loops: CDR1 SGHKS, CDR2 YYEKEE (reference sequence). The CDR3 is 16 amino acids. Germline trimming cut 4 bases from V and 3 bases from J; bases unmatched to any gene: 8. Next came a second PCR, run for about 7 to 12 cycles, which used a sample-barcoded 5' primer along with a J-beta primer mix. A single record per CDR3 protein comes from TCRdb applying MiXCR to the 5' RACE reads. The table shows around 1,800,000 distinct CDR3 sequences, with about two fifths occurring only once. The rearrangement uses TRBV5-5 and TRBJ2-3; 10 bases are shared with TRBD2. Sequenced: blood. The source is a human donor in good health. This CDR3 is CASSRSSGGETDTQYF. The CDR3 DNA reads TGTGCCAGCAGCCGATCTAGCGGGGGTGAAACAGATACGCAGTATTTT.